The next 17 T cell receptor beta chains were all read from a single sample in a study of radiotherapy plus CTLA-4 blockade in lung cancer. The table came from immunoSEQ multiplex PCR; TCRdb's copy has only in-frame clones and leaves some out. The sample holds tens of thousands of clones; around four fifths are singletons and the top ten take 4.8%. Sequences were derived from peripheral blood, sampled from a patient treated with radiotherapy plus ipilimumab. The receptors were sampled from a human donor with non-small cell lung cancer whose response to radiotherapy plus ipilimumab could not be evaluated.

The chain is built from TRBV14 and TRBJ2-1, with TRBD2 identical over 12 bases. The CDR3 is made up of 16 amino acids. Germline V lookup: CDR1 SGHDN, CDR2 FVKESK. After removal of 4 bases from V and 2 bases from J, the junction contained 3 bases not matched to a gene. The CDR3 region has the DNA TGTGCCAGCAGCCTCGGACTAGCGGGACCCTACAATGAGCAGTTCTTC. Protein sequence: CASSLGLAGPYNEQFF.

The chain links TRBV28 to TRBJ1-2; 7 positions match TRBD1. Germline V gives CDR1 MDHEN, CDR2 SYDVKM. V dropped 2 bases and J dropped 5; count of bases not matched to a gene: 8. CDR3 size: 15 residues. CDR3 coding DNA: TGTGCCAGCAGTTTAAGGGCAGGGGGTCAGTATGGCTACACCTTC. Encoded protein: CASSLRAGGQYGYTF.

The V call is TRBV4-1, the J call TRBJ1-2; a possible D gene is TRBD1 (6 bases). V shed 2 bases and J shed 3 bases, with 7 bases lying between them. The CDR3 covers 13 residues. The germline gives CDR1 MGHRA, CDR2 YSYEKL. The CDR3 DNA is TGCGCCAGCAGCCAACCAGGGGACTATGGCTACACCTTC. Translation gives CASSQPGDYGYTF.

V and J are TRBV5-4 and TRBJ2-7; D not resolved. The V gene lost 1 base and the J gene lost 6 bases, with 5 bases spanning the gap. The CDR3 consists of 11 residues. Germline assignment: CDR1 SGHNT and CDR2 YYREEE (reference sequence). CDR3 nucleotides: TGTGCCAGCAGCTTGCTAACCGAGCAGTACTTC. It codes for CASSLLTEQYF.

This clone was recorded a few times. The gene calls are TRBV4-3 and TRBJ1-2; D unresolved. Per the germline V gene, CDR1 is LGHNA and CDR2 is YSLEER. CDR3 length: 12 residues. V dropped 8 bases and J dropped 11 bases, with 18 bases sitting between them. CDR3 region: CASSDSYEGYTF. CDR3 nucleotides: TGCGCCAGCTCCGACTCTTACGAGGGATACACCTTC.

J is TRBJ2-1 and V is TRBV28; 7 bases fit TRBD1. Per the germline V gene, CDR1 is MDHEN and CDR2 is SYDVKM. The CDR3 spans 15 residues. Trimming took 2 bases from V and 4 from J; bases not matched to a gene: 5. The CDR3 protein is CASSLRDSPYNEQFF. CDR3 DNA sequence: TGTGCCAGCAGTTTACGGGACAGTCCTTACAATGAGCAGTTCTTC.

The V call is TRBV5-1, the J call TRBJ2-1; D possibly corresponds to TRBD2 (5 bases). The CDR3 is 14 amino acids. The germline V and J ends were trimmed by 0 bases and 5 bases, with 9 bases remaining between them. The V gene's germline CDR1 is SGHRS and CDR2 YFSETQ. CDR3: CASSLGTSDNEQFF. Here the CDR3 DNA reads TGCGCCAGCAGCTTGGGGACTTCCGACAATGAGCAGTTCTTC.

V gene TRBV9 combines with J gene TRBJ1-4, with D unclear. There are 14 residues in the CDR3. Germline CDR1 reads SGDLS; CDR2 reads YYNGEE. V gave up 0 bases and J gave up 5 bases, with 8 bases separating them. The CDR3 DNA is TGTGCCAGCAGCGTAGGAGGCGGGAATGAAAAACTGTTTTTT. The encoded protein is CASSVGGGNEKLFF.

The chain recombines TRBV7-9 with TRBJ2-7; D may be TRBD1 (5 bases). The CDR3 contains 13 residues. Per the germline V gene, CDR1 is SEHNR and CDR2 is FQNEAQ (reference sequence). The V and J ends lost 3 bases and 5 bases respectively, with 11 bases between them. The CDR3 bases are TGTGCCAGCAGCTTTAGGGTAGGGGACGAGCAGTACTTC. Translated: CASSFRVGDEQYF.

A few counts support this clone. CDR3 DNA sequence: TGCGCCAGCAGCCAAGTCTCGGGGGTAGCCAAAAACATTCAGTACTTC. Translation gives CASSQVSGVAKNIQYF. The V gene is TRBV4-1, the J gene TRBJ2-4, with a possible D match to TRBD2 (6 bases). Germline values: CDR1 MGHRA, CDR2 YSYEKL. CDR3 length equals 16 residues. V lost 1 base and J 0 bases, leaving 10 bases between the germline ends.

This clone has only a few counts. The CDR3 DNA reads TGTGCCAGCAGCCTGGGACTACCAAACATTCAGTACTTC. Translation: CASSLGLPNIQYF. The chain uses TRBV5-6 and TRBJ2-4; 7 nucleotides line up with TRBD2. The germline V gene has CDR1 SGHDT and CDR2 YYEEEE. J lost 6 bases, V lost 4 bases, and 4 bases had no gene match. The CDR3 is made up of 13 amino acids.

The V gene is TRBV28, the J gene TRBJ1-3, with TRBD1 matching 8 bases. The CDR3 is made up of 15 amino acids. With 4 bases clipped from V and 0 bases from J, the junction kept 2 bases outside the gene matches. The germline gives CDR1 MDHEN, CDR2 SYDVKM. This chain's CDR3 is CASSSGGTSGNTIYF. The CDR3 DNA is TGTGCCAGCAGTTCAGGGGGCACCTCTGGAAACACCATATATTTT.

The gene calls are TRBV28 and TRBJ2-7; a weak D match, TRBD1 (5 bases). Germline CDR1 MDHEN, CDR2 SYDVKM. The CDR3 is 14 residues long. V was clipped by 3 bases and J by 0 bases, with 9 bases between them. CDR3 sequence (DNA): TGTGCCAGCAGTTTGGGGCACCTCTCCTACGAGCAGTACTTC. As protein: CASSLGHLSYEQYF.

Only one count was recorded for this clone. The chain combines TRBV10-3 with TRBJ1-1; tentatively, D is TRBD1 (5 bases). The V end lost 6 bases, the J end lost 0 bases, and 14 bases lay between the germline ends. The CDR3 has 15 residues. Per the germline V gene, CDR1 is ENHRY and CDR2 is SYGVKD. CDR3 bases: TGTGCCATCAGGACGACCGGGGGGGTGAACACTGAAGCTTTCTTT. It is translated as CAIRTTGGVNTEAFF.

The chain joins TRBV7-2 to TRBJ2-5; 13 bases are shared with TRBD2. CDR1 is SGHTA, CDR2 FQGNSA, per germline. The length of the CDR3 is 16 residues. V dropped 5 bases and J dropped 4; count of bases not matched to a gene: 7. The CDR3 coding sequence is TGTGCCAGCAGCGCCCGGACTAGCGGGAGTGGAGAGACCCAGTACTTC. The encoded protein is CASSARTSGSGETQYF.

The chain uses TRBV19 and TRBJ2-1; 12 bases match TRBD1. Germline V gives CDR1 LNHDA, CDR2 SQIVND (reference sequence). This CDR3 has 16 amino acids. V gave up 6 bases and J gave up 7 bases; unmatched junction bases: 10. The CDR3 nucleotides read TGTGCCAGTAGCTCGAAGGGACAGGGGGCGCGGAATGAGCAGTTCTTC. Protein product: CASSSKGQGARNEQFF.

The CDR3 nucleotides read TGTGCCAGCAGAAGACTAGCGGGAGATTCCTACAATGAGCAGTTCTTC. Encoded protein: CASRRLAGDSYNEQFF. This sequence joins TRBV11-2 and TRBJ2-1, with 12 bases that match TRBD2. Trimming removed 6 bases from V and 1 base from J; junction bases left unmatched: 4. Germline CDR1 and CDR2: SGHAT and FQNNGV. The CDR3 is 16 residues long. Combining the CDR3 with reference TRBV11-2 and TRBJ2-1 gives the whole variable domain EAGVAQSPRYKIIEKRQSVAFWCNPISGHATLYWYQQILGQGPKLLIQFQNNGVVDDSQLPKDRFSAERLKGVDSTLKIQPAKLEDSAVYLCASRRLAGDSYNEQFFGPGTRLTVL.